Shown below are 5 T cell receptor beta chains from a single sample sequenced in a study of blood T cell repertoires in COVID-19. Measured with immunoSEQ multiplex PCR; TCRdb has only the in-frame clones, and not every one. The sample has around 220,000 clones, 80% to 85% seen once. The sequencing sample was made of peripheral blood. The source of these receptors is a man aged 25-45 years with active or convalescent COVID-19.

A note on this clone: Additional DNA sequences in this sample encode the identical CDR3. The V and J genes are TRBV27 and TRBJ2-1; D may be TRBD2 (6 bases). The CDR3 covers 14 residues. V lost 3 bases to trimming and J lost 1 base, with 7 bases between them. CDR1 is MNHEY and CDR2 is SMNVEV in the germline V gene (reference sequence). The CDR3 protein is CASSLGGSYNEQFF. Here the CDR3 DNA reads TGTGCCAGCAGTTTGGGGGGTTCCTACAATGAGCAGTTCTTC.

V gene TRBV4-1 combines with J gene TRBJ2-3; D is possibly TRBD2 (6 bases). Germline loops: CDR1 MGHRA, CDR2 YSYEKL. The CDR3 runs 17 residues. V lost 0 bases and J lost 5, with 18 bases in between. CDR3 protein: CASSQDPGGALRDTQYF. DNA for the CDR3: TGCGCCAGCAGCCAAGACCCCGGAGGGGCGCTTAGAGATACGCAGTATTTT.

This clone was observed a handful of times. The chain recombines TRBV7-2 with TRBJ1-2; 11 bases agree with TRBD1. V was clipped by 5 bases and J by 7 bases; unmatched bases: 9. Germline CDR1 reads SGHTA; CDR2 reads FQGNSA. This CDR3 is 15 amino acids long. CDR3 in amino acids: CASSPRTGGLSGYTF. The CDR3 region has the DNA TGTGCCAGCAGCCCCAGGACAGGGGGCTTAAGTGGCTACACCTTC.

The chain uses TRBV7-3 and TRBJ2-1; 7 bases line up with TRBD1. This CDR3 region has 14 residues. CDR1 and CDR2 (germline): SGHTA, FQGTGA. Losses at the gene ends were 5 bases for V and 5 bases for J; bases not matched to a gene: 6. CDR3 sequence: CASSPTGNHNEQFF. DNA for the CDR3: TGTGCCAGCAGCCCGACAGGGAACCACAATGAGCAGTTCTTC.

The chain uses TRBV2 and TRBJ2-3, with TRBD1 matching over 12 bases. The CDR3 length is 15 residues. The germline CDR1 and CDR2 sequences are SNHLY and FYNNEI. The J segment lost 4 bases and the V segment lost 5 bases, leaving 4 bases of the junction unmatched. The CDR3 sequence: CASSYRDRGPDTQYF. In nucleotides, the CDR3 is TGTGCCAGCAGTTACCGGGACAGGGGGCCAGATACGCAGTATTTT.